Below, one T cell receptor beta chain is given with its context. Germline V gene lookup returns CDR1 MNHEY and CDR2 SVGEGT. Between the trimmed V and J ends, which lost 6 bases and 2 bases, there was a span of 14 bases. This CDR3 comprises 15 residues. This record comes from a study of blood T cell repertoires in COVID-19. Assay: immunoSEQ multiplex PCR; the TCRdb copy retains only in-frame clones and omits some. The sample includes tens of thousands of clones, around nine tenths seen only once; the top ten take about 6.8%. The genes are TRBV6-2 or TRBV6-3 and TRBJ2-1; TRBD2 is a possible D gene (6 bases). Sequencing was performed on peripheral blood. This sequence originates from a woman aged 55-70 years with COVID-19, enrolled during active disease. The DNA of the CDR3 is TGTGCCAGCAGCCTAAACGGGGGAGCCTACAATGAGCAGTTCTTC. Its translation is CASSLNGGAYNEQFF.